This is a list of T cell receptor beta chains from one sample in a study of blood T cell repertoires in COVID-19. Data came from immunoSEQ multiplex PCR; TCRdb stores just in-frame clones and leaves some out. The sample includes 200,000 to 250,000 clones, 75% to 90% seen only once; the top ten take approximately 2.5%. Sequenced material: peripheral blood. All receptors come from a man aged 25-40 years with COVID-19, enrolled during active disease. Both conserved end residues are part of each CDR3. A D gene is named only where the DNA matches it firmly. Rows give clone size only sometimes, using once, few, many, or a class for an expanded clone.

d_call	v_call	j_call	clone_size	cdr3_aa	cdr3_nt
TRBD2	TRBV13	TRBJ2-1	few	CASTSGYNEQFF	TGTGCCAGCACTAGCGGATACAATGAGCAGTTCTTC
TRBD1	TRBV27	TRBJ1-6	once	CASSAKTGGNSPLHF	TGTGCCAGCAGTGCGAAGACAGGGGGTAATTCACCCCTCCACTTT
TRBD1	TRBV7-8	TRBJ2-7	.	CASSHSAVSGTAPYEQYF	TGTGCCAGCAGCCATTCGGCGGTGTCCGGGACAGCCCCCTACGAGCAGTACTTC
.	TRBV5-8	TRBJ2-2	.	CAFWPAGIPTGELFF	TGTGCCTTCTGGCCCGCAGGGATTCCCACCGGGGAGCTGTTTTTT
.	TRBV11-2	TRBJ2-7	.	CASSFSAGSTYEQYF	TGTGCCAGCAGCTTTAGCGCGGGTAGCACCTACGAGCAGTACTTC
TRBD1	TRBV28	TRBJ1-2	.	CASRPGTGNRDGYTF	TGTGCCAGCAGACCCGGGACAGGGAATAGGGATGGCTACACCTTC
.	TRBV30	TRBJ2-7	.	CAWSQRANYEQYF	TGTGCCTGGAGTCAGAGGGCAAACTACGAGCAGTACTTC
.	TRBV2	TRBJ2-2	.	CASSDRGTSNTGELFF	TGTGCCAGCAGCGATCGCGGGACTTCGAACACCGGGGAGCTGTTTTTT
.	TRBV6-5	TRBJ1-2	.	CASRRQTNYGYTF	TGTGCCAGCAGACGACAGACTAACTATGGCTACACCTTC
TRBD1	TRBV18	TRBJ2-1	once	CASSQKASTSSGTGAYNEQFF	TGTGCCAGCTCACAGAAAGCGAGTACATCCTCCGGGACAGGGGCCTACAATGAGCAGTTCTTC
TRBD1	TRBV2	TRBJ2-7	.	CASLLTGTGNYEQYF	TGTGCCAGCCTCCTGACCGGGACAGGGAACTACGAGCAGTACTTC
.	TRBV6-6	TRBJ1-5	.	CASSSRSGSANQPQHF	TGTGCCAGCAGCTCCAGATCGGGGTCGGCTAATCAGCCCCAGCATTTT
.	TRBV2	TRBJ2-4	.	CASSDIAKNIQYF	TGTGCCAGCAGTGATATAGCCAAAAACATTCAGTACTTC
.	TRBV29-1	TRBJ2-6	.	CSVDGGSGANVLTF	TGCAGCGTTGATGGGGGGTCTGGGGCCAACGTCCTGACTTTC
TRBD1	TRBV4-1	TRBJ2-7	.	CASSQESGTVLGQGIYEQYF	TGCGCCAGCAGCCAAGAGTCGGGGACCGTGCTAGGACAGGGAATTTACGAGCAGTACTTC
TRBD1	TRBV5-5	TRBJ1-1	once	CASSSTGVHTEAFF	TGTGCCAGCAGTTCCACAGGGGTACACACTGAAGCTTTCTTT
TRBD1	TRBV11-3	TRBJ2-1	.	CASSLGTGYNEQFF	TGTGCCAGCAGCTTAGGGACAGGGTACAATGAGCAGTTCTTC
.	TRBV15	TRBJ1-1	once	CATSTGVDMNTEAFF	TGTGCCACCAGCACGGGGGTTGACATGAACACTGAAGCTTTCTTT
TRBD2	TRBV28	TRBJ2-5	once	CASSLTGGTQYF	TGTGCCAGCAGTTTGACGGGGGGGACCCAGTACTTC
.	TRBV6-2/TRBV6-3	TRBJ1-1	.	CASSLRRVDTEAFF	TGTGCCAGCAGTCTTCGCCGGGTGGACACTGAAGCTTTCTTT
.	TRBV5-1	TRBJ1-1	once	CASSRSGRGEAFF	TGCGCCAGCAGCCGATCGGGGAGGGGTGAAGCTTTCTTT
.	TRBV5-1	TRBJ1-1	.	CASSLTVDTEAFF	TGCGCCAGCAGCTTGACGGTTGACACTGAAGCTTTCTTT
.	TRBV18	TRBJ1-2	.	CASSPPTGRVGYGYTF	TGTGCCAGCTCACCACCGACTGGCAGGGTTGGGTATGGCTACACCTTC
.	TRBV5-1	TRBJ1-6	.	CASSLAGRSPLHF	TGCGCCAGCAGCTTGGCAGGCCGATCGCCCCTCCACTTT
.	TRBV7-2	TRBJ2-7	.	CASSLEERGEQYF	TGTGCCAGCAGCTTAGAGGAAAGAGGCGAGCAGTACTTC
TRBD1	TRBV18	TRBJ1-4	.	CASSTGQVEKLFF	TGTGCCAGCTCAACCGGACAGGTTGAAAAACTGTTTTTT
TRBD1	TRBV28	TRBJ2-7	.	CASSHPPQGTAYEQYF	TGTGCCAGCAGTCACCCCCCGCAGGGGACAGCCTACGAGCAGTACTTC